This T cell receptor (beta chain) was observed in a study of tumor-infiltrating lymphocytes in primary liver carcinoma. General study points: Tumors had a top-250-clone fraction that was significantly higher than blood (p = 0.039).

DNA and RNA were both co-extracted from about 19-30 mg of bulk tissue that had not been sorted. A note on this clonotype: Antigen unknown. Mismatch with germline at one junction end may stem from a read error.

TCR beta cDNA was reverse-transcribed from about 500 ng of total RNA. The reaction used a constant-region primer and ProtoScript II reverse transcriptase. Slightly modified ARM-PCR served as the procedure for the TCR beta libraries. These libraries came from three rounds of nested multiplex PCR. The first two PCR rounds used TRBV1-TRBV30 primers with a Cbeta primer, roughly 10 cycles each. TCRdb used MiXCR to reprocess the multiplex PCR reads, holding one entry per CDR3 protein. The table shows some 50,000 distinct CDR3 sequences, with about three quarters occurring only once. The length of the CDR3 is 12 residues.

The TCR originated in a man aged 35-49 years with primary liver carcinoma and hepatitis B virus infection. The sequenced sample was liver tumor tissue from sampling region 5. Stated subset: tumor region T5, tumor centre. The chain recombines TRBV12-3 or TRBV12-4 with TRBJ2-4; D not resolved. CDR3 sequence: CASSTQNNIQHF. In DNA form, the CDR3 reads TGTGCCAGCAGTACTCAAAATAACATTCAGCACTTC.